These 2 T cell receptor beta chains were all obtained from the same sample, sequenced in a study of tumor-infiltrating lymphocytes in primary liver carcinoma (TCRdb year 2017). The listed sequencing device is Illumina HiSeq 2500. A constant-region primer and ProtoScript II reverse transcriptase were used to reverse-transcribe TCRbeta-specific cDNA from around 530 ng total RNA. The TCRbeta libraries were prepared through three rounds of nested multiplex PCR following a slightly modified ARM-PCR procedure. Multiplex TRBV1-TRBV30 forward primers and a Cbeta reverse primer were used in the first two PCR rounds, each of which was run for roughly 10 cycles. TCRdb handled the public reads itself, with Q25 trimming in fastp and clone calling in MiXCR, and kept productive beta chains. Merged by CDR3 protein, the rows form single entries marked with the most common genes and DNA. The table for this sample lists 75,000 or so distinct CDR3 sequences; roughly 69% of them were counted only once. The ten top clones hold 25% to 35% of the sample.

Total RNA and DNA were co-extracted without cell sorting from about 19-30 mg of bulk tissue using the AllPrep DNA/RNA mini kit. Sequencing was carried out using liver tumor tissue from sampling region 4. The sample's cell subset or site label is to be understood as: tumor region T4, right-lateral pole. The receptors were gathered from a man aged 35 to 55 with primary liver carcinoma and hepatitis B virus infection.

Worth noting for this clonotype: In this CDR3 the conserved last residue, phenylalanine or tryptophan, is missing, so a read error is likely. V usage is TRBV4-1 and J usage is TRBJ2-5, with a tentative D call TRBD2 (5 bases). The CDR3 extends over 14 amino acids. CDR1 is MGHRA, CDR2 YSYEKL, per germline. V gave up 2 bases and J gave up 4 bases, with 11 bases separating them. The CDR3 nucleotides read TGCGCCAGCAGCCAAAATCAGCTAGCAGAGACCCAGTACCTC. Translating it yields CASSQNQLAETQYL.

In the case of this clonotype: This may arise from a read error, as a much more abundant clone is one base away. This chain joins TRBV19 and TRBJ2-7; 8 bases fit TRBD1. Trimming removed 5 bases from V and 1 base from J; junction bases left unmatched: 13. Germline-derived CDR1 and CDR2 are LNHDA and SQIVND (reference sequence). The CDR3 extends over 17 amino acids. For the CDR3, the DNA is TGTGCCAGTAGTGCTAACATTCCCGGGACAGGTTCCTACGAGCAGTACTTC. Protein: CASSANIPGTGSYEQYF.